These 24 T cell receptor beta chains came from one sample sequenced in a study of cytotoxic CD8 clonotypes in ibrutinib-treated CLL. The table came from immunoSEQ multiplex PCR; TCRdb's copy has only in-frame clones and leaves some out. The sample holds tens of thousands of clones, over 50% seen once. Sequenced material: PBMCs, taken after 24 months of ibrutinib treatment. The receptors shown here come from a human donor with chronic lymphocytic leukemia.

V is TRBV29-1 and J is TRBJ2-5, with a tentative D call TRBD2 (6 bases). V shed 0 bases and J shed 5 bases, with 13 bases lying between them. Germline loops: CDR1 SQVTM, CDR2 ANQGSEA. CDR3 length: 14 amino acids. In DNA form, the CDR3 reads TGCAGCGTTGAAGATGGTACTAGCTTCGAGACCCAGTACTTC. Amino acids: CSVEDGTSFETQYF. Using reference TRBV29-1 and TRBJ2-5 for the parts outside the CDR3, the full variable domain is SAVISQKPSRDICQRGTSLTIQCQVDSQVTMMFWYRQQPGQSLTLIATANQGSEATYESGFVIDKFPISRPNLTFSTLTVSNMSPEDSSIYLCSVEDGTSFETQYFGPGTRLLVL.

The V call is TRBV13, the J call TRBJ2-5; D ambiguous. The germline V gene encodes CDR1 PRHDT and CDR2 FYEKMQ (reference sequence). The germline V and J ends were trimmed by 0 bases and 0 bases, with 5 bases remaining between them. This CDR3 contains 14 residues. CDR3 DNA: TGTGCCAGCAGCTTAGGACATAACCAAGAGACCCAGTACTTC. This translates into CASSLGHNQETQYF.

The rearrangement uses TRBV12-5 and TRBJ2-1; no firm D call. CDR3 length equals 13 residues. With 5 bases removed from V and 8 bases from J, the gap between germline ends came to 13 bases. The germline CDR1 and CDR2 sequences are LGHNT and FRNRAP. For the CDR3, the DNA is TGTGCTAGTGGTGAATGGCCGGTCCATGAGCAGTTCTTC. Amino acids: CASGEWPVHEQFF.

This clone has only one observation. This rearrangement joins TRBV7-2 to TRBJ1-1; possibly TRBD1 for D (5 bases). CDR3 length: 13 amino acids. In germline, CDR1 is SGHTA, CDR2 FQGNSA. V shed 6 bases and J shed 4 bases, with 12 bases lying between them. The CDR3: CASRSSGGTEAFF. CDR3 DNA: TGTGCCAGCAGATCTAGTGGGGGCACTGAAGCTTTCTTT.

The CDR3 DNA is TGTGCCAGAAGAGACAGGGGGAACTATGGCTACACCTTC. Its translation: CARRDRGNYGYTF. This sequence joins TRBV2 and TRBJ1-2; 9 nucleotides agree with TRBD1. The junction had 4 bases not matched to a gene; V was cut back by 9 bases and J by 2 bases. This CDR3 region has 13 residues. Germline CDR1 reads SNHLY; CDR2 reads FYNNEI.

This clone appeared a few times. The J gene is TRBJ1-1, the V gene TRBV5-4; D is perhaps TRBD1 (5 bases). Germline V gene data show CDR1 as SGHNT and CDR2 as YYREEE (reference sequence). The CDR3 has 15 residues. V was trimmed by 5 bases and J by 0 bases, leaving 14 bases between them. CDR3 bases: TGTGCCAGCAGACCTGACTGGGGGATGAACACTGAAGCTTTCTTT. Protein: CASRPDWGMNTEAFF. Combining the CDR3 with reference TRBV5-4 and TRBJ1-1 gives the whole variable domain ETGVTQSPTHLIKTRGQQVTLRCSSQSGHNTVSWYQQALGQGPQFIFQYYREEENGRGNFPPRFSGLQFPNYSSELNVNALELDDSALYLCASRPDWGMNTEAFFGQGTRLTVV.

CDR3: CASSYSTPSSYEQYF. The CDR3 nucleotides read TGTGCCAGCAGTTACTCGACACCCAGCTCCTACGAGCAGTACTTC. This chain links TRBV6-5 with TRBJ2-7; no clear D gene. Germline V lookup: CDR1 MNHEY, CDR2 SVGAGI. V lost 0 bases and J 0 bases, leaving 9 bases between the germline ends. This CDR3 has 15 residues.

J is TRBJ1-3 and V is TRBV28; 8 bases agree with TRBD1. Germline CDR1 MDHEN, CDR2 SYDVKM. Trimming took 6 bases from V and 3 from J; bases not matched to a gene: 7. The CDR3 runs to 15 residues. This chain's CDR3 is CASSADRAYGNTIYF. The CDR3 bases are TGTGCCAGCAGCGCGGACAGGGCTTATGGAAACACCATATATTTT.

The chain carries TRBV6-5 and TRBJ1-5; D may be TRBD1 (5 bases). With 4 bases removed from V and 5 bases from J, the gap between germline ends came to 12 bases. The germline V gene has CDR1 MNHEY and CDR2 SVGAGI. This CDR3 contains 14 residues. The DNA of the CDR3 is TGTGCCAGCAGTTTAACAGGTGCTGATCAGCCCCAGCATTTT. Translation: CASSLTGADQPQHF.

This clone was observed a handful of times. Written as DNA, the CDR3 is TGCGCCAGCAGCTCCACGTATAGCGGGACAACACAAGCTTTCTTT. Translating it yields CASSSTYSGTTQAFF. This sequence joins TRBV5-1 and TRBJ1-1; maybe TRBD1 (6 bases). The CDR3 length is 15 residues. The V gene lost 3 bases and the J gene lost 9 bases, with 21 bases spanning the gap. The V gene's germline CDR1 is SGHRS and CDR2 YFSETQ.

This chain joins TRBV4-1 and TRBJ2-2; D perhaps matches TRBD1 (6 bases). The V gene's germline CDR1 is MGHRA and CDR2 YSYEKL. The CDR3 is made up of 16 amino acids. V lost 2 bases to trimming and J lost 1 base, with 11 bases between them. CDR3 protein: CASSQPTGLNTGELFF. CDR3 sequence (DNA): TGCGCCAGCAGCCAACCGACAGGATTGAACACCGGGGAGCTGTTTTTT.

This chain links TRBV29-1 with TRBJ1-1; 8 nucleotides match TRBD1. V lost 8 bases, J lost 0 bases, and 8 bases stayed unmatched. CDR3 length: 14 residues. Germline CDR1 SQVTM, CDR2 ANQGSEA. CDR3 protein: CSLRQGSLNTEAFF. In DNA form, the CDR3 reads TGCAGCCTAAGACAGGGGTCATTGAACACTGAAGCTTTCTTT.

This clone was observed a handful of times. The chain couples TRBV30 to TRBJ1-1; TRBD1 matches 8 bases. CDR3 length: 14 residues. In germline, CDR1 is GTSNPN, CDR2 SVGIG (reference sequence). The CDR3 DNA reads as TGTGCTCACGGGACAGGCCGCGGGAACACTGAAGCTTTCTTT. Amino acid sequence: CAHGTGRGNTEAFF.

V gene TRBV5-5 combines with J gene TRBJ1-5; D uncertain. CDR3 size: 14 residues. V gave up 0 bases and J gave up 6 bases, with 10 bases separating them. In germline, CDR1 is SGHKS, CDR2 YYEKEE (reference sequence). The CDR3 sequence: CASSLEGLGQPQHF. DNA of the CDR3: TGTGCCAGCAGCTTGGAGGGCCTGGGTCAGCCCCAGCATTTT.

This clone was observed a single time. The chain employs TRBV5-1 and TRBJ2-5; unclear D gene. The CDR3 runs 14 residues. Germline CDR1 and CDR2: SGHRS and YFSETQ. V shed 0 bases and J shed 3 bases, with 9 bases lying between them. CDR3 in amino acids: CASSLDVSKETQYF. The CDR3 nucleotides are TGCGCCAGCAGCTTGGATGTGTCAAAAGAGACCCAGTACTTC.

This clone showed up many times. V and J are TRBV5-4 and TRBJ1-5, with 7 bases lining up with TRBD1. Germline V gene data show CDR1 as SGHNT and CDR2 as YYREEE (reference sequence). J was trimmed by 6 bases and V by 1 base; bases with no gene match: 10. CDR3 size: 16 residues. The CDR3 reads CASSLRGTGEAQPQHF. The CDR3 DNA follows: TGTGCCAGCAGCTTGAGGGGTACAGGGGAGGCTCAGCCCCAGCATTTT.

This chain joins TRBV7-2 and TRBJ2-1, with 8 bases fitting TRBD2. Trimming removed 5 bases from V and 10 bases from J; junction bases left unmatched: 10. CDR1 and CDR2 from the germline V gene are SGHTA and FQGNSA. This CDR3 has 14 residues. CDR3 coding DNA: TGTGCCAGCAGCCGCTCGGGGGGGTCGCGGGAGCAGTTCTTC. Its protein product is CASSRSGGSREQFF.

This clone showed up just a few times. The chain links TRBV6-5 to TRBJ2-5; D ambiguous. This CDR3 contains 14 residues. The germline V and J ends were trimmed by 0 bases and 4 bases, with 9 bases remaining between them. The germline CDR1 and CDR2 sequences are MNHEY and SVGAGI. The CDR3 nucleotides are TGTGCCAGCAGTTACTCTTTGTTTTTAGAGACCCAGTACTTC. Encoded protein: CASSYSLFLETQYF.

This rearrangement joins TRBV7-8 to TRBJ2-7; the match to TRBD2 covers 9 bases. CDR1 SGHVS and CDR2 FQNEAQ come from the germline V gene. The V segment lost 0 bases and the J segment 3 bases; nucleotides outside the gene matches: 6. This CDR3 is built from 16 residues. As DNA, the CDR3 is TGTGCCAGCAGCTTAGCGCTCGGTAGCGGGGGCTACGAGCAGTACTTC. This sequence encodes CASSLALGSGGYEQYF.

The rearrangement joins TRBV30 to TRBJ2-7; weak D call: TRBD1 (6 bases). Trimming left V 1 base short and J 9 bases short, with 16 bases between. CDR3 length: 13 residues. CDR1 is GTSNPN, CDR2 SVGIG, per germline (reference sequence). CDR3 residues: CAWSESRGSRQYF. The CDR3 DNA is TGTGCCTGGAGTGAGAGCAGGGGCAGTAGGCAGTACTTC.

This rearrangement joins TRBV7-2 to TRBJ2-5; D not certain. In germline, CDR1 is SGHTA, CDR2 FQGNSA. The germline V and J ends were trimmed by 6 bases and 0 bases, with 14 bases remaining between them. The CDR3 is 15 residues long. CDR3 sequence reads: CASRTGFIYQETQYF. CDR3 sequence (DNA): TGTGCCAGCAGAACCGGGTTTATCTACCAAGAGACCCAGTACTTC.

V is TRBV27 and J is TRBJ1-2; 9 bases map to TRBD1. The CDR3 spans 15 residues. With 0 bases clipped from V and 7 bases from J, the junction kept 6 bases outside the gene matches. Per the germline V gene, CDR1 is MNHEY and CDR2 is SMNVEV (reference sequence). CDR3 loop: CASSLSPTGGVGYTF. CDR3 bases: TGTGCCAGCAGTTTATCCCCAACAGGGGGCGTTGGCTACACCTTC.

This chain links TRBV7-8 with TRBJ1-4; possible D gene TRBD1, 6 bases. Germline V gene lookup returns CDR1 SGHVS and CDR2 FQNEAQ. Trimming left V 5 bases short and J 8 bases short, with 21 bases between. The CDR3 runs to 16 residues. In DNA form, the CDR3 reads TGTGCCAGCAGCCGCGGGACATCCTGGTCGGGCGAAAAACTGTTTTTT. Translated: CASSRGTSWSGEKLFF.

The chain recombines TRBV5-1 with TRBJ2-7; tentative D call: TRBD1 (6 bases). The V and J ends lost 0 bases and 7 bases respectively, with 17 bases between them. The CDR3 is 15 residues long. Germline V lookup: CDR1 SGHRS, CDR2 YFSETQ. CDR3 DNA sequence: TGCGCCAGCAGCTTGGCTTCGAACAGGGTTGAGGAGCAGTACTTC. As protein: CASSLASNRVEEQYF. The complete variable domain, with remaining parts taken from reference TRBV5-1 and TRBJ2-7, reads KAGVTQTPRYLIKTRGQQVTLSCSPISGHRSVSWYQQTPGQGLQFLFEYFSETQRNKGNFPGRFSGRQFSNSRSEMNVSTLELGDSALYLCASSLASNRVEEQYFGPGTRLTVT.